This T cell receptor (beta chain) was captured by sequencing in a study of blood T cell repertoires in COVID-19. Measured with immunoSEQ multiplex PCR; TCRdb has only the in-frame clones, and not every one. The data show about 63,000 clones, about four fifths seen once. Unmatched junction bases numbered 6, after V lost 3 bases and J lost 2 bases. The CDR3 length is 15 residues. In germline, CDR1 is SGDLS, CDR2 YYNGEE. The chain employs TRBV9 and TRBJ2-3; TRBD2 matches 7 bases. The sequencing sample was made of peripheral blood. This TCR was recovered from a human donor in a cohort sampled during active COVID-19. For the CDR3, the DNA is TGTGCCAGCAGCGAGGGAGGGGATTCCACAGATACGCAGTATTTT. Residues: CASSEGGDSTDTQYF.